This T cell receptor (beta chain) comes out of a study of OX40 agonist ivuxolimab in advanced cancers. This clone was recorded a few times. Its antigen is as yet unknown. Study findings and constraints: Clonal expansion among partial responders at 0.1-3.0 mg/kg ranked near the lowest.

Measured with immunoSEQ multiplex PCR; TCRdb has only the in-frame clones, and not every one. The sample lists about 22,000 clones; 65% to 90% were seen once. Per germline, CDR1 MNHEY and CDR2 SMNVEV (reference sequence). The CDR3 has 15 residues. Trimming shortened V by 6 bases and J by 2 bases, and 14 bases separated the two germline ends. This sequence originates from an adult with an advanced solid tumor such as melanoma, head and neck, liver or kidney cancer. The input for sequencing was CD4+ or CD8+ T cells sorted from blood, taken in a trial of the OX40 agonist ivuxolimab. The gene calls are TRBV27 and TRBJ1-5; D is undetermined. CDR3 DNA sequence: TGTGCCAGCAGGATGTCGTTATCCGGCAATCAGCCCCAGCATTTT. It codes for CASRMSLSGNQPQHF.